Sequencing of this T cell receptor (beta chain) was carried out in a study of T cells after yellow fever vaccination. A single record per CDR3 protein comes from TCRdb applying MiXCR to the 5' RACE reads. The sample records fewer than 90,000 distinct CDR3 sequences, approximately 6.5% being singletons. This clonotype was found a few times. CDR3 length: 15 residues. The germline V and J ends were trimmed by 4 bases and 4 bases, with 17 bases remaining between them. Germline assignment: CDR1 LGHNA and CDR2 YSLEER. The genes are TRBV4-3 and TRBJ2-7; TRBD1 or TRBD2 may be the D gene (6 bases each). The clonotype originates from a young man who received the YFV17D yellow fever vaccine. Here the sequenced sample was CD8+ T cells sorted from PBMCs, taken less than 6 days after the first yellow fever vaccination. The CDR3 DNA sequence: TGCGCCAGCAGCCCTGGGACAATGGGGGGTTACGAGCAGTACTTC. This codes for CASSPGTMGGYEQYF.